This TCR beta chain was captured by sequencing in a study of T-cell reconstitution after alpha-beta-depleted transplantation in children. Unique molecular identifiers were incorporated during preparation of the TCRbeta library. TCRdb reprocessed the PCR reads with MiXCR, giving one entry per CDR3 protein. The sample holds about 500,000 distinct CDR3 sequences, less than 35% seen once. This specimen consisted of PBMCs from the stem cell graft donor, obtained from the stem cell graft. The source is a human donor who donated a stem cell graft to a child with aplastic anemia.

The CDR3 DNA follows: TGTGCCAGCAGTGAGGGGAGGGGTGCTGGAAACACCATATATTTT. This codes for CASSEGRGAGNTIYF. The chain couples TRBV6-1 to TRBJ1-3; a possible D gene is TRBD1 (5 bases). Per germline, CDR1 MNHNS and CDR2 SASEGT. The V end was cut by 3 bases, the J end by 2 bases, with 11 bases between. The CDR3 totals 15 residues.